Sequencing of this T cell receptor beta chain was carried out in a study of T cells in localized non-small cell lung cancer. Study-wide results and caveats: Higher blood T cell density tracked longer overall survival. A median of roughly 55 of the top 100 tumor clones appeared in adjacent lung, which was paired and uninvolved. As only one tumor region underwent sequencing, heterogeneity remains possible.

TCRdb's copy holds only in-frame clones and misses some; the assay was immunoSEQ multiplex PCR. The sample yields about 5,100 clones, around 43% seen once. CDR3 length: 14 amino acids. V shed 1 base, J shed 8 bases, and the junction held 6 bases outside the gene matches. The germline V gene encodes CDR1 MNHGY and CDR2 SAAAGT. With regard to this clone: The antigen is not known.

Sequenced here: lung tumor tissue, sampled before any cancer treatment. The TCR comes from a man aged 35 to 70 with stage I lung adenocarcinoma. The chain carries TRBV6-8 and TRBJ1-2; 8 nucleotides line up with TRBD1. The CDR3 DNA follows: TGTGCCAGCAGTTACTACTTACAGGGGGGCGGCTACACCTTC. Its translation: CASSYYLQGGGYTF.